The 11 T cell receptor beta chains given below trace back to one sample, sequenced in a study of T-cell reconstitution after alpha-beta-depleted transplantation in children. The library targeted TCRbeta and was prepared with unique molecular identifiers. TCRdb re-derived calls from the PCR reads in MiXCR, one entry per CDR3 protein. The table records some 200,000 distinct CDR3 sequences, approximately 8% of them present only once. Sequenced material: PBMCs, mostly from graft donor cells, taken 360 days after TCRalphabeta/CD19-depleted stem cell transplant. Receptor source: a male patient between 2 and 15 years old who had a stem cell transplant for acute myeloid leukemia, so the T cells may come from the graft donor.

This clonotype showed up many times. The chain carries TRBV5-1 and TRBJ2-3; D gene uncertain. Looked up from germline, CDR1 is SGHRS and CDR2 is YFSETQ. Trimming left V 4 bases short and J 4 bases short, with 16 bases between. The CDR3 contains 15 residues. The CDR3: CASSLGGWEADTQYF. As DNA, the CDR3 is TGCGCCAGCAGCCTTGGTGGCTGGGAAGCAGATACGCAGTATTTT.

This clonotype was detected ten times or more. The genes are TRBV12-3 or TRBV12-4 and TRBJ1-4; D is undetermined. Trimming removed 8 bases at V and 10 bases at J, with 26 bases between. The CDR3 totals 16 residues. The CDR3 spells CASQDQGRRTLGKLFF. CDR3 DNA: TGTGCCAGCCAAGACCAAGGACGGCGTACTTTAGGAAAACTGTTTTTT.

A few counts support this clonotype. V and J are TRBV20-1 and TRBJ2-1; D not certain. Between the trimmed V and J ends, which lost 1 base and 9 bases, there was a span of 10 bases. CDR1 is DFQATT, CDR2 SNEGSKA, per germline (reference sequence). The CDR3 loop spans 12 amino acids. The CDR3 spells CSARAVALEQFF. In nucleotides, the CDR3 is TGCAGTGCTAGAGCAGTAGCCCTTGAGCAGTTCTTC.

This clonotype was seen only a few times. The chain links TRBV20-1 to TRBJ2-5; weak D call: TRBD2 (5 bases). Germline V gives CDR1 DFQATT, CDR2 SNEGSKA (reference sequence). The CDR3 is 13 amino acids. CDR3 residues: CSRTDPGSETQYF. In DNA form, the CDR3 reads TGCAGCCGGACCGATCCGGGGTCGGAGACCCAGTACTTC.

This clonotype appeared many times. The chain uses TRBV5-5 and TRBJ2-1, with 7 positions matching TRBD1. The V gene's germline CDR1 is SGHKS and CDR2 YYEKEE (reference sequence). V was clipped by 3 bases and J by 4 bases; unmatched bases: 10. CDR3 length: 16 residues. The CDR3 bases are TGTGCCAGCAGCTCCTTCCGGGACAGCCTATACAATGAGCAGTTCTTC. It yields the protein CASSSFRDSLYNEQFF.

This clonotype was seen ten or more times. Germline is not matched at one junction end, which may reflect a read error. The chain has TRBV25-1 and TRBJ2-1, with TRBD1 identical over 10 bases. The CDR3 has 15 residues. The germline gives CDR1 MGHDK, CDR2 SYGVNS. CDR3 sequence reads: CASSDSFSGTGVMIF. CDR3 bases: TGTGCCAGCAGTGATTCCTTCTCCGGGACAGGGGTTATGATCTTC.

This rearrangement joins TRBV10-3 to TRBJ2-2; 9 nucleotides agree with TRBD2. CDR1 and CDR2 from the germline V gene are ENHRY and SYGVKD. This CDR3 has 15 residues. J gave up 6 bases and V 2 bases, and 4 bases lay outside the gene matches. CDR3 sequence (DNA): TGTGCCATCAGTGAGATGCGGGGGGGCGCCGGGGAGCTGTTTTTT. Its protein product is CAISEMRGGAGELFF.

This clonotype came up a few times. The chain has TRBV20-1 and TRBJ2-1; 7 positions agree with TRBD1. J was trimmed by 3 bases and V by 1 base; bases with no gene match: 21. The V gene's germline CDR1 is DFQATT and CDR2 SNEGSKA (reference sequence). The CDR3 covers 20 residues. Here the CDR3 reads CSARVPPWTGGLIVYNEQFF. In DNA, the CDR3 is TGCAGTGCTAGAGTCCCCCCTTGGACAGGTGGACTTATTGTCTACAATGAGCAGTTCTTC.

V is TRBV20-1 and J is TRBJ2-7; D might be TRBD1 or TRBD2, each matching 6 bases. CDR3 length equals 14 residues. From germline, CDR1 is DFQATT and CDR2 SNEGSKA (reference sequence). V lost 5 bases and J 3 bases, leaving 17 bases between the germline ends. CDR3 DNA: TGCAGTGCTCAGGGTGGGGGGCATTTCTACGAGCAGTACTTC. Amino acids: CSAQGGGHFYEQYF.

This clonotype was counted many times. This sequence joins TRBV5-1 and TRBJ2-1, with TRBD2 identical over 9 bases. Trimming took 4 bases from V and 0 from J; bases not matched to a gene: 8. This CDR3 has 17 amino acids. The V gene's germline CDR1 is SGHRS and CDR2 YFSETQ. The CDR3 here is CASSRVAGVGSYNEQFF. In nucleotides, the CDR3 is TGCGCCAGCAGCCGAGTAGCGGGAGTCGGCTCCTACAATGAGCAGTTCTTC.

This clonotype was counted many times. V usage is TRBV20-1 and J usage is TRBJ2-7, with a tentative D call TRBD2 (6 bases). The CDR3 is made up of 14 amino acids. The V and J ends lost 1 base and 0 bases respectively, with 10 bases between them. Germline V gene data show CDR1 as DFQATT and CDR2 as SNEGSKA (reference sequence). CDR3 region: CSARVGGRSYEQYF. In DNA form, the CDR3 reads TGCAGTGCTAGAGTGGGAGGCCGCTCCTACGAGCAGTACTTC.